The text below deals with one TCR beta chain. One entry per CDR3 protein results from TCRdb running MiXCR on the RT-PCR reads. The table records roughly 960,000 distinct CDR3 sequences, about a sixth of them present only once. The data stem from a study of patients and donors after allogeneic stem cell transplantation. CDR1 and CDR2 (germline): DFQATT, SNEGSKA (reference sequence). The CDR3 spans 15 residues. V shed 2 bases and J 3 bases; nucleotides not matched to a gene: 8. The specimen sequenced was blood, either unsorted or a sorted T cell fraction (not recorded which). The chain couples TRBV20-1 to TRBJ2-7, with TRBD2 matching over 9 bases. This sequence was found in a human donor who was either an allogeneic HSCT recipient or a stem cell or donor lymphocyte infusion donor (not recorded which). It is not recorded whose cells these are; they may come from a transplant donor. The CDR3 coding sequence is TGCAGTGCTAGACTAGCGGGGCGCCCTTACTACGAGCAGTACTTC. As protein: CSARLAGRPYYEQYF.